Listed below are T cell receptor beta chains from one sample, sequenced in a study of T cells after yellow fever vaccination. TCRdb used MiXCR to reprocess the 5' RACE reads, holding one entry per CDR3 protein. This table has about 340,000 distinct CDR3 sequences, 3% to 4.5% appearing once. Sequencing used PBMCs, obtained 5 days after the yellow fever booster vaccination. These receptors came from a young man who received the YFV17D yellow fever vaccine. Each CDR3 is given with its conserved first and last residue. The D gene is left open where the match is weak. A clone size is listed for some rows: how often the clone was seen (once, few, many), or a class if it is expanded.

D gene: -; J gene: TRBJ2-3; clone size: many; V gene: TRBV7-2; CDR3 DNA: TGTGCCAGCAGCTTAGTGCTAAGTACGCAGTATTTT; CDR3 protein: CASSLVLSTQYF
D gene: TRBD1; J gene: TRBJ2-1; clone size: -; V gene: TRBV6-2/TRBV6-3; CDR3 DNA: TGTGCCAGCAGCGGACAGGGGGCGCGGAGTGAGCAGTTCTTC; CDR3 protein: CASSGQGARSEQFF
D gene: -; J gene: TRBJ2-4; clone size: few; V gene: TRBV20-1; CDR3 DNA: TGCAGTGCTAGGCCCGCGGTATGGCAGGGGGGGTCGGTCAAAAACATTCAGTACTTC; CDR3 protein: CSARPAVWQGGSVKNIQYF
D gene: -; J gene: TRBJ1-1; clone size: -; V gene: TRBV6-5; CDR3 DNA: TGTGCCAGCAGTTACGTAGGGGGTTACACTGAAGCTTTCTTT; CDR3 protein: CASSYVGGYTEAFF
D gene: -; J gene: TRBJ2-2; clone size: many; V gene: TRBV7-2; CDR3 DNA: TGTGCCAGCAGCTACATACCGTCCACACCCGGGGAGCTGTTTTTT; CDR3 protein: CASSYIPSTPGELFF
D gene: -; J gene: TRBJ1-3; clone size: -; V gene: TRBV28; CDR3 DNA: TGTGCCAGCAGGGTAGCAACCTCTGGAAACACCATATATTTT; CDR3 protein: CASRVATSGNTIYF
D gene: TRBD1; J gene: TRBJ2-7; clone size: few; V gene: TRBV5-1; CDR3 DNA: TGCGCCAGCAGCTTGGTGGGGACAGGGGGTTACGAGCAGTACTTC; CDR3 protein: CASSLVGTGGYEQYF
D gene: -; J gene: TRBJ2-4; clone size: few; V gene: TRBV5-1; CDR3 DNA: TGCGCCAGCTCCCCGGAGAACGGCATTCAGTACTTC; CDR3 protein: CASSPENGIQYF
D gene: TRBD2; J gene: TRBJ2-1; clone size: many; V gene: TRBV12-5; CDR3 DNA: TGTGCTAGTGGTTTGAGACTAGCAGTTGGCTCCTACAATGAGCAGTTCTTC; CDR3 protein: CASGLRLAVGSYNEQFF
D gene: -; J gene: TRBJ2-6; clone size: -; V gene: TRBV11-2; CDR3 DNA: TGTGCCAGCAGCTTCGTCCCAAGCTCTGGGGCCAACGTCCTGACTTTC; CDR3 protein: CASSFVPSSGANVLTF
D gene: -; J gene: TRBJ1-2; clone size: few; V gene: TRBV6-5; CDR3 DNA: TGTGCCAGCAGTTACTCGAGAGGGACCAGCTACACCTTC; CDR3 protein: CASSYSRGTSYTF
D gene: TRBD2; J gene: TRBJ2-1; clone size: many; V gene: TRBV7-3; CDR3 DNA: TGTGCCAGCAGCTTAACTGGGGGGGATAACAATGAGCAGTTCTTC; CDR3 protein: CASSLTGGDNNEQFF
D gene: TRBD2; J gene: TRBJ2-1; clone size: few; V gene: TRBV20-1; CDR3 DNA: TGCAGTGCTAGAGATGGGGTAGCGGGGAATGAGCAGTTCTTC; CDR3 protein: CSARDGVAGNEQFF
D gene: TRBD1; J gene: TRBJ2-4; clone size: -; V gene: TRBV10-1; CDR3 DNA: TGCGCCAGCAGTGCGACAGGGGCAAGGGGCATTCAGTACTTC; CDR3 protein: CASSATGARGIQYF
D gene: TRBD1; J gene: TRBJ2-5; clone size: many; V gene: TRBV5-1; CDR3 DNA: TGCGCCAGCAGCCCCACGGACAGGGGAGAGACCCAGTACTTC; CDR3 protein: CASSPTDRGETQYF
D gene: -; J gene: TRBJ1-2; clone size: few; V gene: TRBV10-3; CDR3 DNA: TGTGCCATCAGTGAGTCCGTAGGGATAAACTATGGCTACACCTTC; CDR3 protein: CAISESVGINYGYTF
D gene: -; J gene: TRBJ2-3; clone size: many; V gene: TRBV9; CDR3 DNA: TGTGCCAGCAGCTACTACACGACAGATACGCAGTATTTT; CDR3 protein: CASSYYTTDTQYF
D gene: -; J gene: TRBJ2-4; clone size: -; V gene: TRBV4-1; CDR3 DNA: TGCGCCAGCAGCCAAAGAAGCCAGACCGGGAGCGCTTCGGGCATTCAGTACTTC; CDR3 protein: CASSQRSQTGSASGIQYF
D gene: -; J gene: TRBJ1-2; clone size: many; V gene: TRBV7-9; CDR3 DNA: TGTGCCAGCAGCCCCGCGTTGGGCTATGGCTACACCTTC; CDR3 protein: CASSPALGYGYTF
D gene: -; J gene: TRBJ2-2; clone size: few; V gene: TRBV6-5; CDR3 DNA: TGTGCCAGCAGTTACTCGGTACGGGGGCAGAACACCGGGGAGCTGTTTTTT; CDR3 protein: CASSYSVRGQNTGELFF
D gene: -; J gene: TRBJ2-5; clone size: many; V gene: TRBV4-3; CDR3 DNA: TGCGCCAGCAGCCAAGAAACTTGGGGAACGCAGTACTTC; CDR3 protein: CASSQETWGTQYF
D gene: TRBD1; J gene: TRBJ2-7; clone size: few; V gene: TRBV20-1; CDR3 DNA: TGCAGTGCTAGCCCGTGGCAGGGGGCAGGCGAGCAGTACTTC; CDR3 protein: CSASPWQGAGEQYF
D gene: -; J gene: TRBJ1-5; clone size: few; V gene: TRBV7-9; CDR3 DNA: TGTGCCATCTCGGGGGTCAATCAGCCCCAGCATTTT; CDR3 protein: CAISGVNQPQHF
D gene: -; J gene: TRBJ2-2; clone size: few; V gene: TRBV3-1; CDR3 DNA: TGTGCCAGCACCCCCAGTAAAACAGCCGACACCGGGGAGCTGTTTTTT; CDR3 protein: CASTPSKTADTGELFF
D gene: -; J gene: TRBJ2-4; clone size: few; V gene: TRBV5-1; CDR3 DNA: TGCGCCAGCAGCCCCGGGACGCTGGCTGATTCGGCAAAACTTCAGTACTTC; CDR3 protein: CASSPGTLADSAKLQYF
D gene: -; J gene: TRBJ2-5; clone size: -; V gene: TRBV27; CDR3 DNA: TGTGCCACCAGCCAGCGGGTTCGAGAGACCCAGTACTTC; CDR3 protein: CATSQRVRETQYF